The clone carrying this T cell receptor beta chain was recorded at least ten times. Its antigen is unknown. These data belong to a study of breast tumors, draining lymph nodes, adjacent tissues. Breast cancer patients provided tissue from their axillary draining lymph nodes. Whole-study results and caveats: Tumors had less TCR diversity than lymph nodes, more than nontumor tissue. Most tumor T cells seemingly derive from lymph node, then expand in tumor. Tumor and nontumor repertoires were significantly more similar in luminal-like than in basal-like breast cancer. Tumor T cell lymph node origin was a supported hypothesis, not proven.

TCRdb re-called the multiplex PCR reads with MiXCR, one entry per CDR3 protein. The sample comprises 200,000 to 250,000 distinct CDR3 sequences, approximately 29% of which are singletons, and more than 1.3% rests with the top ten. This CDR3 is 13 amino acids long. V was cut by 3 bases and J by 10 bases, with 15 bases left in between. Germline loops: CDR1 MRHNA, CDR2 SNTAGT. The chain combines TRBV6-4 with TRBJ2-5, with D tentatively TRBD2 (6 bases). This sequence was found in a female donor with breast cancer. Some clones in this sample may be carry-over from other donors' samples. The material sequenced was axillary lymph node tissue. CDR3 region: CASSEVVLGGQYF. In nucleotides, the CDR3 is TGTGCCAGCAGTGAGGTCGTATTGGGGGGCCAGTACTTC.